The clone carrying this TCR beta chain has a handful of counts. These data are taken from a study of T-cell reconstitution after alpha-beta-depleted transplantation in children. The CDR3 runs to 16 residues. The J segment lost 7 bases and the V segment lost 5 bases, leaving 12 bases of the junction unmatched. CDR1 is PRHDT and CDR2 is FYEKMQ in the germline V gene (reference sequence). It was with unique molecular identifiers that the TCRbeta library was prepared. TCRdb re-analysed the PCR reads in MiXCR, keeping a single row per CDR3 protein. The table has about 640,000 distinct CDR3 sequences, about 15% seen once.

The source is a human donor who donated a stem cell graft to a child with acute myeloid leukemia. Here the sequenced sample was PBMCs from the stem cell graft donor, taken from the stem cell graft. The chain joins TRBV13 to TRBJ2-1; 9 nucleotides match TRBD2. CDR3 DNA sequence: TGTGCCAGCAGCCCTGTTGGTAGCGGGGGCCGGAATGAGCAGTTCTTC. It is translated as CASSPVGSGGRNEQFF. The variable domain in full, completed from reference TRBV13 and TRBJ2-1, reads AAGVIQSPRHLIKEKRETATLKCYPIPRHDTVYWYQQGPGQDPQFLISFYEKMQSDKGSIPDRFSAQQFSDYHSELNMSSLELGDSALYFCASSPVGSGGRNEQFFGPGTRLTVL.